Many counts were recorded for the clone carrying this T cell receptor beta chain. The length of the CDR3 is 16 residues. From germline, CDR1 is SGHRS and CDR2 YFSETQ. V shed 0 bases and J 8 bases; nucleotides not matched to a gene: 8. TCR cDNA, made by 5'RACE template switching, carried an added universal primer site and UMIs. Using its own MiXCR run on the 5' RACE reads, TCRdb lists one record per CDR3 protein. The table shows about 14,000 distinct CDR3 sequences, with approximately 6.8% occurring only once. This record belongs to a study of T cells after yellow fever vaccination. Across the study: Tscm, CM, EM and EMRA memory subsets were sorted by CD3, CD45RA, CCR7 and CD95. Points from the study as a whole: Almost every vaccine-responding clonotype was undetectable in sorted memory subsets on day 0. Shared CD4/CD8 clonotypes were a small share, likely from convergent recombination.

The chain recombines TRBV5-1 with TRBJ1-5, with TRBD1 matching over 10 bases. This clonotype was obtained from a man younger than 30 who received the YFV17D yellow fever vaccine. Specimen: PBMCs, either bulk or a sorted T-cell subset (CD4+, CD8+, memory, or dextramer-sorted; not recorded which), collected on the day of the yellow fever booster vaccination. The DNA for the CDR3 is TGCGCCAGCAGCTTGGATGGACAGGGGGGGCCGGAGCCCCAGCATTTT. Its translation: CASSLDGQGGPEPQHF.